This TCR beta chain was captured by sequencing in a study of T cell responses to AZD1222 COVID-19 vaccine (dated by TCRdb to the early 2020s). In terms of the full investigation: AZD1222 recipients whose second dose came at about 4 weeks and those whose second dose came at about 12 weeks were combined into one group, since spike-specific TCR depth and breadth did not differ between the two schedules. Enrollment into the trials was organized by age into subgroups of 18-55, 56-69 and 70-plus years, and those subgroups contained about 160, 30 and 59 TCR-sequenced participants, respectively. TCR sequencing was performed for over 230 trial participants, of whom some 200 were given two doses of AZD1222 and approximately 25 were given two doses of MenACWY control vaccine.

The CDR3 regions of human TCRbeta chains were subjected to immunosequencing. On the authors' methods: TCRs in the repertoires were compared against a reference library of SARS-CoV-2-specific TCRs that had been generated with the MIRA antigen-specificity platform. Breadth meant the fraction of unique TCRs that were SARS-CoV-2-associated, whereas depth meant the fraction of total T cells that were SARS-CoV-2-associated. Using the MIRA data, each spike-specific TCR was assigned both to the spike region to which the TCR was reactive and to a CD4 or CD8 class. Log10-transformed breadth and depth values were compared by one-way ANOVA with Sidak's multiple comparisons tests. The table was pulled from immuneACCESS by TCRdb, which kept in-frame rearrangements only. Such tables lose some clones; where checked, under half of the loss comes from unresolved V genes, and the rest has no known cause. That table furnishes V, J and clone size, whereas the DNA furnished D and trimming. The sample has about 150,000 clones on record, 92% of them singletons. The top ten hold about 2.3% of the sample.

General findings and caveats noted by the study authors: After two AZD1222 doses, both the breadth and the depth of spike-specific TCRs were significantly higher than at day 0 and than in MenACWY recipients. Only five to seven AZD1222 recipients were SARS-CoV-2 seropositive at baseline, limiting conclusions about previously exposed vaccinees. The 56-69-year group was small, and its depth increase did not reach significance, likely because of low power. Because no day 14 peak-response samples were available, repertoires were characterized only after the peak T cell response. Participants were mostly white British, with more females than males. The authors suggested clonal diversity may have been underestimated. CD4 TCRs associated with the vaccine covered the entire spike protein, and the dominant responses were in regions 160-218 and 743-854. Nearly half of unique spike-specific TCRs reportedly recognized epitopes outside regions mutated in the B.1.351 and B.1.1.7 variants.

About this clone: Its antigen remains unidentified. Base quality data are lacking; no much larger clone is found one base away.

Reading the label with the study, this specimen's time point is: baseline before first vaccination. Vaccinee samples came from UK trials COV001 and COV002, including a single-blind randomized controlled phase 2/3 trial of AZD1222 (ChAdOx1 nCoV-19) in healthy adults. For TCRbeta chain sequencing, PBMC samples from trial participants were taken at day 0 and at day 28 after the second dose. The sequence was collected from an adult in good health. This specimen was peripheral blood, taken on day 0 of AZD1222 vaccination.

The CDR3 reads CASSLAGTGYGYTF. The DNA sequence is as follows: TGTGCCAGCAGCTTAGCCGGGACAGGATATGGCTACACCTTC. The V and J genes are TRBV7-9 and TRBJ1-2; TRBD1 fits 8 bases in the junction. CDR1 and CDR2, per the germline V gene (reference sequence), are SEHNR and FQNEAQ. From V the trimming removes 0 bases and from J it removes 5 bases, while the gene matches leave 2 bases of the junction unaccounted for. Counted from cysteine to phenylalanine, this CDR3 has 14 amino acids. Only the CDR3 part of the read is kept: 42 bases, read in frame from the first base.